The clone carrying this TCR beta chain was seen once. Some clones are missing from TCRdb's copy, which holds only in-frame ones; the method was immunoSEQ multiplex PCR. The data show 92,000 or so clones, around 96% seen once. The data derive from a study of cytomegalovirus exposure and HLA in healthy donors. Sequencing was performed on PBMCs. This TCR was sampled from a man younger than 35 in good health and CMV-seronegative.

DNA of the CDR3: TGTGCCACCAGCAGAGATCTAGCGGGAGACGGCACAGATACGCAGTATTTT. It encodes CATSRDLAGDGTDTQYF. This chain joins TRBV15 and TRBJ2-3; 10 positions match TRBD2. V shed 0 bases and J 1 base; nucleotides not matched to a gene: 4. The CDR3 has 17 amino acids. The germline V gene encodes CDR1 LNHNV and CDR2 YYDKDF (reference sequence).